This is a list of T cell receptor beta chains from one sample in a study of T cell responses to AZD1222 COVID-19 vaccine. Profiling relied on immunoSEQ multiplex PCR, and the TCRdb table lists in-frame clones only, not all of them. The sample shows roughly 100,000 clones, 85% to 90% of them seen only once. Source: peripheral blood, taken on day 0 of AZD1222 vaccination. The receptors derive from an adult in good health. Both conserved end residues are trimmed from each CDR3. A D gene is named only where the DNA matches it firmly.

NA,TRBJ2-3,TRBV3-1/TRBV3-2,ASSQGTDTQY
NA,TRBJ1-5,TRBV12-5,ASGLNRDPVTFSAQH
TRBD1,TRBJ1-2,TRBV2,ASSADRGKGNGYT
NA,TRBJ2-1,TRBV7-3,ASSLTSRGFAEQF
NA,TRBJ2-5,TRBV15,ATSRGPSRVAQY
TRBD2,TRBJ2-3,TRBV4-2,ASSSGGAGDTQY
TRBD2,TRBJ2-1,TRBV11-2,ASSFGTSPQSNEQF
NA,TRBJ2-7,TRBV7-2,ASSLVSGQKTYEQY
TRBD2,TRBJ2-7,TRBV11-2,ASSLELAGVYEQY
NA,TRBJ2-3,TRBV6-5,ASSYDGASTDTQY
TRBD2,TRBJ2-7,TRBV6-2/TRBV6-3,ASSQLSGKSYEQY
TRBD1,TRBJ1-2,TRBV7-2,ASSRRDRDTYGYT
TRBD1,TRBJ1-2,TRBV18,ASSSEGAGGYGYT
NA,TRBJ2-7,TRBV6-5,ASSSVKREQY
NA,TRBJ1-2,TRBV9,ASSAADSGDGYT
NA,TRBJ1-1,TRBV5-1,ASSSQENTEAF
NA,TRBJ2-5,TRBV11-1,ASSRSRTETQY
NA,TRBJ1-6,TRBV18,ASSPAGRVASPLH
TRBD2,TRBJ2-1,TRBV5-4,ASSFIAGGPNEQF
TRBD2,TRBJ2-4,TRBV28,ASSSIAGVLNIQY
NA,TRBJ2-1,TRBV2,ASLFGHPYNEQF
NA,TRBJ1-5,TRBV28,ASSIRARQPQH
NA,TRBJ2-1,TRBV19,ASSIAIGGIGYNEQF
NA,TRBJ1-3,TRBV5-1,ASSTGTESSGNTIY
NA,TRBJ2-7,TRBV6-1,ASSELPSSYEQY
NA,TRBJ2-2,TRBV11-3,ASSPVWGIGTGELF
NA,TRBJ1-1,TRBV5-1,ASSLVAGLNTEAF
NA,TRBJ2-6,TRBV9,ASSVAQESSGANVLT
NA,TRBJ1-5,TRBV7-2,ASSLGTPGNQPQH
TRBD1,TRBJ1-1,TRBV28,ASTRDRANTEAF
TRBD1,TRBJ2-5,TRBV7-2,ASTDRDRETQY
TRBD1,TRBJ1-1,TRBV7-9,ASSLETGVNTEAF
NA,TRBJ1-1,TRBV5-1,ASSPYSRDTEAF
TRBD1,TRBJ1-1,TRBV2,ASTQQGPSTEAF
TRBD1,TRBJ1-2,TRBV12-3/TRBV12-4,ASTLGGFGYT
NA,TRBJ1-6,TRBV2,ASSESGGRSPLH
NA,TRBJ1-3,TRBV19,ASSSNIPSSGNTIY
NA,TRBJ1-1,TRBV6-5,ASSYGGGAF
NA,TRBJ1-5,TRBV18,ASSPEASNQPQH
NA,TRBJ1-2,TRBV7-2,ASSLGFRGRQGYT
TRBD2,TRBJ2-3,TRBV10-3,AISEERGVADTQY
TRBD2,TRBJ2-1,TRBV29-1,SGRLAGAGNEQF
NA,TRBJ2-3,TRBV14,ASSQDIGSDTQY
NA,TRBJ2-3,TRBV15,ATSRDMDPLRTDTQY
NA,TRBJ2-7,TRBV7-6,ASSLGGDSYEQY
TRBD2,TRBJ2-2,TRBV7-9,ASSLRLAGENTGELF
NA,TRBJ1-2,TRBV5-5,ASSLAIVYGYT
TRBD1,TRBJ2-7,TRBV3-1/TRBV3-2,ASSRQGARAYEQY
TRBD2,TRBJ2-3,TRBV7-3,ASRQTAGSTDTQY
NA,TRBJ2-7,TRBV30,AWSSGRGPYEQY
TRBD2,TRBJ2-7,TRBV7-8,ASSLGERGARN